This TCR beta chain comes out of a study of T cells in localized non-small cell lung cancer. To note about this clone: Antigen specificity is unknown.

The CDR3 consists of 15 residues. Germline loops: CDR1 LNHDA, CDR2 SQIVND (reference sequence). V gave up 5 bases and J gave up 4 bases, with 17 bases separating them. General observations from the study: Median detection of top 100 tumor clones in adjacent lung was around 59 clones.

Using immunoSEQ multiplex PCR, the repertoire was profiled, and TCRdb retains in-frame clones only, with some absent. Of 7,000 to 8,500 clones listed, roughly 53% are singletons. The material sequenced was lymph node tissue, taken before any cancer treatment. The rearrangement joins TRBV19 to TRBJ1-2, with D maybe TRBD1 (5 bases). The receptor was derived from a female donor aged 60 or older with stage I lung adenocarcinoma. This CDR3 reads CASSPGGSSIYGYTF. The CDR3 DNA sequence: TGTGCCAGTAGTCCTGGGGGGTCCTCTATCTATGGCTACACCTTC. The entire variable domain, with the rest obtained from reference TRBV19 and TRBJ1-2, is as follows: DGGITQSPKYLFRKEGQNVTLSCEQNLNHDAMYWYRQDPGQGLRLIYYSQIVNDFQKGDIAEGYSVSREKKESFPLTVTSAQKNPTAFYLCASSPGGSSIYGYTFGSGTRLTVV.